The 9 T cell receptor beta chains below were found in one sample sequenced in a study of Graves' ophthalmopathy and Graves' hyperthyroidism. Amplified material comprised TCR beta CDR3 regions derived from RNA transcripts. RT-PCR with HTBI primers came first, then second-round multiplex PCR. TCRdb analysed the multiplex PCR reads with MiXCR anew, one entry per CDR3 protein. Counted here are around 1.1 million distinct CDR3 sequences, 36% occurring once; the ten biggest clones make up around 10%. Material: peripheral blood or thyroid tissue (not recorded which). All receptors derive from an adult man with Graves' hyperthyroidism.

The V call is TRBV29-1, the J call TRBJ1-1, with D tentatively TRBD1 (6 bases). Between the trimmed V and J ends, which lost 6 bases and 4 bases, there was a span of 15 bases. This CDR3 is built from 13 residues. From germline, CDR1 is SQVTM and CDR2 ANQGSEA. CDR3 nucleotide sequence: TGCAGCGTGTCCCCGGGGGCGGCCACTGAAGCTTTCTTT. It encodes CSVSPGAATEAFF.

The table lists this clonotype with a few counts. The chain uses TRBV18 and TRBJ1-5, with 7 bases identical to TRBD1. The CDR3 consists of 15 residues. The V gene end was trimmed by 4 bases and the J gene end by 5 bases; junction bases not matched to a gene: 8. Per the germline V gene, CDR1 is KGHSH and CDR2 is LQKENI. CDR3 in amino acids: CASSRATGFDQPQHF. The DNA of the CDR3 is TGTGCCAGCTCACGAGCGACAGGGTTCGATCAGCCCCAGCATTTT.

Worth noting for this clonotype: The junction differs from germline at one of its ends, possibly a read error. The DNA for the CDR3 is TGTGCCAGCTGCTTAACAGGGTACGAGCAGTACTTC. It is translated as CASCLTGYEQYF. This chain joins TRBV7-9 and TRBJ2-7; D might be TRBD1 (6 bases). Germline CDR1 and CDR2: SEHNR and FQNEAQ (reference sequence). This CDR3 comprises 12 residues.

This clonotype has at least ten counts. CDR3 amino acids: CASSTGLAGTNQETQYF. DNA of the CDR3: TGTGCCAGCAGCACCGGACTAGCGGGGACAAATCAAGAGACCCAGTACTTC. The chain employs TRBV7-7 and TRBJ2-5; TRBD2 matches 12 bases. Germline V gives CDR1 SSHAT, CDR2 FNYEAQ (reference sequence). The V segment lost 5 bases and the J segment 2 bases; nucleotides outside the gene matches: 9. This CDR3 has 17 amino acids.

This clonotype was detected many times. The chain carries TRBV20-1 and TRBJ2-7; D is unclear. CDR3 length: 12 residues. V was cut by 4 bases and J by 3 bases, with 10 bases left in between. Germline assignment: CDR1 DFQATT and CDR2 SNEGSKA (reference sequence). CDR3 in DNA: TGCAGTGCTAAGACCGGGTACTACGAGCAGTACTTC. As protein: CSAKTGYYEQYF.

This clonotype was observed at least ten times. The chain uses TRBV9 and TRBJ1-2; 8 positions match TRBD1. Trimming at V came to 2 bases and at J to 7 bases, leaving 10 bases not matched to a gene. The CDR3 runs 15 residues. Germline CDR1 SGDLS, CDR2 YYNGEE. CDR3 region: CASSVGAGGLGGYTF. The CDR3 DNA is TGTGCCAGCAGCGTCGGAGCAGGGGGCTTGGGTGGCTACACCTTC. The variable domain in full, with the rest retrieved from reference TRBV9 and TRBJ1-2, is DSGVTQTPKHLITATGQRVTLRCSPRSGDLSVYWYQQSLDQGLQFLIQYYNGEERAKGNILERFSAQQFPDLHSELNLSSLELGDSALYFCASSVGAGGLGGYTFGSGTRLTVV.

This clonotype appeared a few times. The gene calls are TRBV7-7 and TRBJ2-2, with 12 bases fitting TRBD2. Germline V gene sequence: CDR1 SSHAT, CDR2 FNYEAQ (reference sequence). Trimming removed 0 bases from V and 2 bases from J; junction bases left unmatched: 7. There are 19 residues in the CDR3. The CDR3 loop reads CASSLADLAGGKNTGELFF. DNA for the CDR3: TGTGCCAGCAGCTTAGCGGATCTAGCGGGGGGGAAAAACACCGGGGAGCTGTTTTTT.

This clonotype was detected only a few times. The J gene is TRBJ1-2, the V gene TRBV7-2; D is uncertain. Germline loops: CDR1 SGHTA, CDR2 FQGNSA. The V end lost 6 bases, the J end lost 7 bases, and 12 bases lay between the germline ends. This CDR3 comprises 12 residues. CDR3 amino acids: CASRSEYSGYTF. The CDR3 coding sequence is TGTGCCAGCAGGTCAGAGTACTCTGGCTACACCTTC.

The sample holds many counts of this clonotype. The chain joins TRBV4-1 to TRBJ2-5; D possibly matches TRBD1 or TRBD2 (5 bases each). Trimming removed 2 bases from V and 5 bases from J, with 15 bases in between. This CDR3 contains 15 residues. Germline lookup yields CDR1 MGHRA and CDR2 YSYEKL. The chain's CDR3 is CASSQLGTSRETQYF. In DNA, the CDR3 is TGCGCCAGCAGCCAACTAGGGACCTCTCGGGAGACCCAGTACTTC.